What follows are 31 T cell receptor beta chains derived from one specimen sequenced in a study of a mutant IDH1 vaccine in newly diagnosed glioma. Time point denoted: week 47, end of study. Vaccination used 300 ug of mutant IDH1 20-mer peptide per dose, with topical imiquimod. The antigens for these receptors are not known. Data came from immunoSEQ multiplex PCR; TCRdb stores just in-frame clones and leaves some out. Here the sample spans tens of thousands of clones, roughly 83% being singletons. The sequencing here drew on PBMCs, taken from a glioma patient whose treatment included an IDH1 peptide vaccine. The receptors derive from a man in his forties or fifties with glioma.

The rearrangement uses TRBV28 and TRBJ2-3; TRBD1 aligns across 9 bases. The CDR3 extends over 14 amino acids. Germline-derived CDR1 and CDR2 are MDHEN and SYDVKM. V was clipped by 5 bases and J by 9 bases; unmatched bases: 9. The CDR3 region is CASSLPGTGHTQYF. In nucleotides, the CDR3 is TGTGCCAGCAGTCTCCCCGGGACAGGGCACACGCAGTATTTT.

The CDR3 coding sequence is TGTGCCAGCAGCCAAGGAAGCCTAGCGGGCAAAGATACGCAGTATTTT. It is translated as CASSQGSLAGKDTQYF. The V gene is TRBV4-2, the J gene TRBJ2-3; 8 bases agree with TRBD2. CDR1 is LGHNA and CDR2 is YNFKEQ in the germline V gene. CDR3 length equals 16 residues. V shed 1 base, J shed 5 bases, and the junction held 8 bases outside the gene matches.

The chain couples TRBV6-1 to TRBJ1-5; D unresolved. The CDR3 consists of 15 residues. Trimming took 1 base from V and 1 from J, leaving 8 bases between them. Per germline, CDR1 MNHNS and CDR2 SASEGT. CDR3 sequence reads: CASSEGSVSNQPQHF. The CDR3 nucleotides read TGTGCCAGCAGTGAAGGGTCTGTGAGCAATCAGCCCCAGCATTTT.

The rearrangement uses TRBV19 and TRBJ2-6; maybe TRBD1 (6 bases). CDR3 length: 16 residues. Germline values: CDR1 LNHDA, CDR2 SQIVND (reference sequence). V dropped 6 bases and J dropped 0 bases, with 12 bases sitting between them. CDR3 in amino acids: CASRWGPSSGANVLTF. The CDR3 DNA reads TGTGCCAGTAGATGGGGGCCGAGCTCTGGGGCCAACGTCCTGACTTTC.

As DNA, the CDR3 is TGTGCCAGCAGTGAAGGTGGGGCCGATGAGCAGTTCTTC. Translation: CASSEGGADEQFF. This chain uses TRBV6-1 with TRBJ2-1, with D perhaps matching TRBD1 (5 bases). Germline-derived CDR1 and CDR2 are MNHNS and SASEGT. V was clipped by 1 base and J by 8 bases, with 9 bases between them. The CDR3 contains 13 residues.

The CDR3 loop is CASSTQGGFYGYTF. The CDR3 DNA sequence: TGTGCCAGCAGCACACAGGGGGGCTTTTATGGCTACACCTTC. The V and J genes are TRBV27 and TRBJ1-2; 8 positions match TRBD1. CDR1 is MNHEY and CDR2 is SMNVEV in the germline V gene (reference sequence). J was trimmed by 5 bases and V by 6 bases; bases with no gene match: 8. This CDR3 has 14 residues.

This clone has a handful of counts. The V call is TRBV7-2, the J call TRBJ1-1, with D maybe TRBD1 (5 bases). The V gene's germline CDR1 is SGHTA and CDR2 FQGNSA. The V end was cut by 6 bases, the J end by 5 bases, with 10 bases between. This CDR3 has 12 amino acids. The chain's CDR3 is CASRDWGTEAFF. Written as DNA, the CDR3 is TGTGCCAGCAGGGACTGGGGGACTGAAGCTTTCTTT.

This chain uses TRBV5-1 with TRBJ2-1, with D uncertain. Germline V CDR1 and CDR2: SGHRS, YFSETQ. This CDR3 has 13 amino acids. Trimming cost V 4 bases and J 8 bases, with 13 bases left between them. The CDR3 reads CASSAGPSDEQFF. In DNA form, the CDR3 reads TGCGCCAGCAGCGCAGGACCCAGCGATGAGCAGTTCTTC.

This clone was seen more than once but under ten times. This chain joins TRBV14 and TRBJ1-4; 7 bases are a match to TRBD1. Germline lookup yields CDR1 SGHDN and CDR2 FVKESK. The J segment lost 8 bases and the V segment lost 4 bases, leaving 10 bases of the junction unmatched. The CDR3 sequence is 15 residues long. CDR3 bases: TGTGCCAGCAGCCTTAGGACAGGCCGGGGGGAAAAACTGTTTTTT. Amino acid sequence: CASSLRTGRGEKLFF.

The chain is built from TRBV7-3 and TRBJ2-2, with 9 bases aligning to TRBD1. This CDR3 contains 14 residues. V shed 2 bases and J 6 bases; nucleotides not matched to a gene: 1. Germline CDR1 is SGHTA and CDR2 is FQGTGA. The CDR3 nucleotides are TGTGCCAGCAGCTTATGGGACAGGGCCGGGGAGCTGTTTTTT. Its translation: CASSLWDRAGELFF.

This chain joins TRBV10-3 and TRBJ2-3; D is uncertain. Germline CDR1 ENHRY, CDR2 SYGVKD. V shed 4 bases and J shed 2 bases, with 7 bases lying between them. The CDR3 spans 13 residues. The CDR3 region has the DNA TGTGCCATCAGTGCGGGCCCCACAGATACGCAGTATTTT. It specifies CAISAGPTDTQYF.

The rearrangement links TRBV29-1 to TRBJ2-3; D might be TRBD1 (5 bases). Looked up from germline, CDR1 is SQVTM and CDR2 is ANQGSEA. The V end lost 4 bases, the J end lost 0 bases, and 8 bases lay between the germline ends. The CDR3 is 13 residues long. The DNA of the CDR3 is TGCAGCGTTGCCAGGGATAGCACAGATACGCAGTATTTT. It is translated as CSVARDSTDTQYF.

The V call is TRBV5-5, the J call TRBJ1-1; D perhaps matches TRBD1 (5 bases). The CDR3 consists of 14 residues. V lost 4 bases to trimming and J lost 1 base, with 11 bases between them. Germline assignment: CDR1 SGHKS and CDR2 YYEKEE (reference sequence). CDR3 protein: CASSGGLSNTEAFF. The CDR3 DNA is TGTGCCAGCAGCGGGGGACTGTCGAACACTGAAGCTTTCTTT.

The chain has TRBV7-2 and TRBJ2-7; TRBD2 matches at 8 bases. Trimming cost V 1 base and J 4 bases; bases outside gene matches: 6. Germline-derived CDR1 and CDR2 are SGHTA and FQGNSA. The CDR3 runs to 15 residues. CDR3 nucleotide sequence: TGTGCCAGCAGCTTAGAGGTAACGGGAGGGTACGAGCAGTACTTC. This sequence encodes CASSLEVTGGYEQYF.

A single count supports this clone. This CDR3 is CASSPNRGQETQYF. The CDR3 DNA reads as TGTGCCAGCAGCCCTAACAGGGGACAAGAGACCCAGTACTTC. The chain recombines TRBV7-2 with TRBJ2-5; 7 bases fit TRBD1. V shed 5 bases, J shed 2 bases, and the junction held 5 bases outside the gene matches. Per the germline V gene, CDR1 is SGHTA and CDR2 is FQGNSA. The CDR3 consists of 14 residues.

V gene TRBV29-1 combines with J gene TRBJ2-7; 10 nucleotides agree with TRBD2. Germline CDR1 and CDR2: SQVTM and ANQGSEA. The V and J ends lost 6 bases and 5 bases, in that order; junction bases with no gene match: 13. The CDR3 loop spans 15 amino acids. The CDR3 loop reads CSVAPGLAITHEQYF. CDR3 DNA sequence: TGCAGCGTCGCACCGGGACTAGCGATCACCCACGAGCAGTACTTC.

The chain recombines TRBV27 with TRBJ2-7, with 11 bases lining up with TRBD2. This CDR3 has 15 residues. With V trimmed by 6 bases and J by 2 bases, 6 bases remained unmatched. The germline V gene has CDR1 MNHEY and CDR2 SMNVEV (reference sequence). The CDR3 loop is CASSSPGLAAYEQYF. DNA for the CDR3: TGTGCCAGCAGCTCTCCGGGACTAGCGGCCTACGAGCAGTACTTC.

The V gene is TRBV28, the J gene TRBJ2-1; TRBD2 agrees at 8 bases. V was clipped by 8 bases and J by 5 bases; unmatched bases: 8. This CDR3 comprises 14 residues. The germline V gene has CDR1 MDHEN and CDR2 SYDVKM. CDR3 protein: CASGRLAHHNEQFF. CDR3 in DNA: TGTGCCAGCGGGCGACTAGCGCACCACAATGAGCAGTTCTTC. The variable domain in full, with the rest retrieved from reference TRBV28 and TRBJ2-1, is DVKVTQSSRYLVKRTGEKVFLECVQDMDHENMFWYRQDPGLGLRLIYFSYDVKMKEKGDIPEGYSVSREKKERFSLILESASTNQTSMYLCASGRLAHHNEQFFGPGTRLTVL.

This clone appeared once. This specimen includes other DNA sequences encoding the same CDR3. The chain has TRBV28 and TRBJ1-5; D remains unclear. The CDR3 is 14 residues long. CDR1 MDHEN and CDR2 SYDVKM come from the germline V gene. V was shortened by 2 bases and J by 4 bases, with 9 bases between the two germline ends. CDR3 region: CASSLVRGNQPQHF. CDR3 DNA: TGTGCCAGCAGTTTAGTGAGAGGGAATCAGCCCCAGCATTTT.

This clone occurred once. This chain uses TRBV4-2 with TRBJ1-5; unclear D gene. CDR1 is LGHNA, CDR2 YNFKEQ, per germline. Trimming stripped 0 bases from V and 1 base from J, with 4 bases between. The CDR3 totals 14 residues. The CDR3 reads CASSQDGSNQPQHF. CDR3 DNA sequence: TGTGCCAGCAGCCAAGATGGGAGCAATCAGCCCCAGCATTTT.

Only a few counts were recorded for this clone. This chain links TRBV2 with TRBJ2-1; D not resolved. Germline CDR1 is SNHLY and CDR2 is FYNNEI. Trimming removed 7 bases from V and 3 bases from J, with 7 bases in between. CDR3 length equals 12 residues. CDR3 sequence (DNA): TGTGCCAGCAAGGTACGCTACAATGAGCAGTTCTTC. Translating gives CASKVRYNEQFF.

J is TRBJ2-1 and V is TRBV11-2; D may be TRBD2 (6 bases). V lost 0 bases and J 8 bases, leaving 8 bases between the germline ends. The germline CDR1 and CDR2 sequences are SGHAT and FQNNGV. The CDR3 totals 13 residues. The DNA of the CDR3 is TGTGCCAGCAGCTTAGACTCGGGAGATGAGCAGTTCTTC. Protein product: CASSLDSGDEQFF.

This clone was counted a few times. The rearrangement links TRBV29-1 to TRBJ1-2; 7 positions agree with TRBD1. The CDR3 runs to 15 residues. The V gene end was trimmed by 5 bases and the J gene end by 4 bases; junction bases not matched to a gene: 13. CDR1 SQVTM and CDR2 ANQGSEA come from the germline V gene. In DNA form, the CDR3 reads TGCAGCGTTCCTCAGGGGGACACCGGACGCTATGGCTACACCTTC. Translating gives CSVPQGDTGRYGYTF.

This chain joins TRBV18 and TRBJ1-1; D uncertain. V was clipped by 4 bases and J by 6 bases, with 9 bases between them. Germline V gene lookup returns CDR1 KGHSH and CDR2 LQKENI. The CDR3 length is 12 residues. Here the CDR3 DNA reads TGTGCCAGCTCACGACCTCGATCTGAAGCTTTCTTT. Translation: CASSRPRSEAFF. The variable domain in full, with the rest retrieved from reference TRBV18 and TRBJ1-1, is NAGVMQNPRHLVRRRGQEARLRCSPMKGHSHVYWYRQLPEEGLKFMVYLQKENIIDESGMPKERFSAEFPKEGPSILRIQQVVRGDSAAYFCASSRPRSEAFFGQGTRLTVV.

The V gene is TRBV5-1, the J gene TRBJ2-1, with TRBD2 matching over 7 bases. The germline V gene encodes CDR1 SGHRS and CDR2 YFSETQ. The ends lost 0 bases at V and 0 bases at J; junction bases unmatched: 0. The CDR3 runs to 15 residues. CDR3 coding DNA: TGCGCCAGCAGCTTGGGGACTAGCTCCTACAATGAGCAGTTCTTC. Translated, it gives CASSLGTSSYNEQFF. Together with reference TRBV5-1 and TRBJ2-1, the CDR3 gives the full variable domain: KAGVTQTPRYLIKTRGQQVTLSCSPISGHRSVSWYQQTPGQGLQFLFEYFSETQRNKGNFPGRFSGRQFSNSRSEMNVSTLELGDSALYLCASSLGTSSYNEQFFGPGTRLTVL.

The V and J genes are TRBV6-6 and TRBJ2-5; D call uncertain. CDR3 length: 14 residues. CDR1 is MNHNY and CDR2 is SVGAGI in the germline V gene (reference sequence). Trimming shortened V by 2 bases and J by 3 bases, and 10 bases separated the two germline ends. CDR3 region: CASSYPAAKETQYF. In nucleotides, the CDR3 is TGTGCCAGCAGTTACCCGGCAGCTAAAGAGACCCAGTACTTC.

This clone was observed a few times. V usage is TRBV4-2 and J usage is TRBJ2-7; 12 nucleotides line up with TRBD2. The CDR3 sequence is 16 residues long. V dropped 2 bases and J dropped 7; count of bases not matched to a gene: 9. Germline V CDR1 and CDR2: LGHNA, YNFKEQ. The CDR3 DNA sequence: TGTGCCAGCAGCCAATTACTAGCGGGAGGCAACAGGGAGCAGTACTTC. Translated, it gives CASSQLLAGGNREQYF.

This sequence joins TRBV14 and TRBJ1-2; D is undetermined. With 5 bases removed from V and 2 bases from J, the gap between germline ends came to 15 bases. CDR3 length: 15 residues. In germline, CDR1 is SGHDN, CDR2 FVKESK. The CDR3 DNA follows: TGTGCCAGCAGCGAGGGCTGGCGGCCAAACTATGGCTACACCTTC. The encoded protein is CASSEGWRPNYGYTF.

The chain employs TRBV6-4 and TRBJ2-2; tentatively, D is TRBD1 (5 bases). Trimming shortened V by 8 bases and J by 0 bases, and 13 bases separated the two germline ends. Germline-derived CDR1 and CDR2 are MRHNA and SNTAGT. There are 15 residues in the CDR3. The CDR3 loop is CASQPQGSNTGELFF. CDR3 DNA: TGTGCCAGCCAGCCGCAGGGATCGAACACCGGGGAGCTGTTTTTT.

The chain carries TRBV7-9 and TRBJ2-2; D is unresolved. Germline V gene lookup returns CDR1 SEHNR and CDR2 FQNEAQ (reference sequence). V lost 1 base, J lost 0 bases, and 3 bases lay in between. CDR3 length equals 14 residues. The CDR3 here is CASSLGANTGELFF. The CDR3 DNA sequence: TGTGCCAGCAGCTTAGGGGCGAACACCGGGGAGCTGTTTTTT.

V is TRBV5-1 and J is TRBJ1-1; possibly TRBD1 for D (5 bases). The CDR3 loop spans 14 amino acids. The germline V gene encodes CDR1 SGHRS and CDR2 YFSETQ. V lost 1 base and J 8 bases, leaving 15 bases between the germline ends. CDR3 loop: CASSLLVGEGEAFF. DNA of the CDR3: TGCGCCAGCAGCTTGTTGGTAGGGGAAGGAGAAGCTTTCTTT.